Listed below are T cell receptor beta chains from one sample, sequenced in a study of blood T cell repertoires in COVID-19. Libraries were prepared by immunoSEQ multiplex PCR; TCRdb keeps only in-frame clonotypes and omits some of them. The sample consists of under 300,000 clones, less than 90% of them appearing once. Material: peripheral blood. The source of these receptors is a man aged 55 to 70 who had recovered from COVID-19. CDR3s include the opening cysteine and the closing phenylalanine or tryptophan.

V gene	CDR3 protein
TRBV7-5	CARSEWTGATEAFF
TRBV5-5	CASSFRGVYEQYF
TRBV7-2	CASRMATGTTNTEAFF
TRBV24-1	CATGTGDTGELFF
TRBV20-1	CSASRGKFYQETQYF
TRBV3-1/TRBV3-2	CASSRRTGHTDTQYF
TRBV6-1	CASSEAGPSYEQYF
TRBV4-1	CASSQSAGNQPQHF
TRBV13	CASSLGTGHGPEAFF
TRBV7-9	CASSLDFEDTEAFF
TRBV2	CASSERTQEIFRQAFF
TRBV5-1	CASTTQGNTEAFF
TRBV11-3	CASSLENRGFRGYTF
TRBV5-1	CASRTGTNEKLFF
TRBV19	CASSGQVRNSPLHF
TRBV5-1	CASRQLAGNKNTGELFF
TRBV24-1	CATRRGDEQFF
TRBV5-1	CASSLDRGLTYEQYF
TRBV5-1	CASSKTVATNEKLFF
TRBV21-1	CASSNDGQFYQPQHF
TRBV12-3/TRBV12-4	CASSKGDNYGYTF
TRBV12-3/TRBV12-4	CASSLRGQGEQYF
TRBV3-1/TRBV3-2	CASSQVVYTEAFF
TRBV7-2	CASRPVAGGNNEQFF
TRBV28	CASRSGERPQHF
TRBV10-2	CASSPLAGGGSYEQYF
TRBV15	CATSIQGGGDTQYF
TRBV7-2	CASSLSSGASSYEQYF
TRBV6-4	CASRPALGVPEAFF
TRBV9	CASSPTGTVGSGYTF
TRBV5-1	CASSSSKQGLNNSPLHF
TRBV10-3	CAISGTGTGNTIYF
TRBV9	CASSRSGGTDTQYF
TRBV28	CASSLYRGSGYTF
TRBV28	CASSFASGGGKQYF
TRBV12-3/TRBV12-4	CASSLGGLGYTF
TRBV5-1	CASSPRAPRVRSEAFF
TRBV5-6	CASSTVGIQRSGELFF
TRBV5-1	CASSPGQHTDTQYF
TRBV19	CASSIPGTQPQHF